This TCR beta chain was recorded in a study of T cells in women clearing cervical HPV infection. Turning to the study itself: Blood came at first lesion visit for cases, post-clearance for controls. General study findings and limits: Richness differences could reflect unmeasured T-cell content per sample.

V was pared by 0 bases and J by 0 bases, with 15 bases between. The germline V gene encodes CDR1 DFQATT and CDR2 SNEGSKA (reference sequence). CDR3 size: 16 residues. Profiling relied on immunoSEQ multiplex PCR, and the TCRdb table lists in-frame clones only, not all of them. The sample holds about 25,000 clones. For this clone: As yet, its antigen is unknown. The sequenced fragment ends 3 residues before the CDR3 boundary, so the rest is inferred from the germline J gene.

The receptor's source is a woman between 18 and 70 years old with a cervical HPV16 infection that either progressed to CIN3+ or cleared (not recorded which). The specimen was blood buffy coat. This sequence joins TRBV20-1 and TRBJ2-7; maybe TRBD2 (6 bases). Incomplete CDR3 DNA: TGCAGTGCTAGAGATCCTTATGGCGGGGCCTCCTACGAG. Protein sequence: CSARDPYGGASYE. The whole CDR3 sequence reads CSARDPYGGASYEQYF.